These T cell receptor beta chains were read from a single sample in a study of blood T cell repertoires in COVID-19. Using immunoSEQ multiplex PCR, the repertoire was profiled, and TCRdb retains in-frame clones only, with some absent. Here the sample spans some 86,000 clones, about 84% being singletons. Sequencing was done on a sample of peripheral blood. All receptors come from a woman aged 70-85 years with acute or convalescent COVID-19. Both conserved end residues are part of each CDR3. Fields, in order: J gene, D gene, clone size, V gene, CDR3 DNA, CDR3 protein. The D gene is left open where the match is weak. Some rows mark clone size as missing; the rest say once, few, many or name a class of expanded clone.

J gene: TRBJ1-5; D gene: TRBD1; clone size: -; V gene: TRBV3-1/TRBV3-2; CDR3 DNA: TGTGCCAGCAGTAACAGGGGAGGCAATCAGCCCCAGCATTTT; CDR3 protein: CASSNRGGNQPQHF
J gene: TRBJ1-1; D gene: -; clone size: -; V gene: TRBV10-2; CDR3 DNA: TGCGCCAGCAGAACAGGGAACACTGAAGCTTTCTTT; CDR3 protein: CASRTGNTEAFF
J gene: TRBJ1-2; D gene: TRBD1; clone size: -; V gene: TRBV9; CDR3 DNA: TGTGCCAGCAGTCCTCAGGGGGTAAACTATGGCTACACCTTC; CDR3 protein: CASSPQGVNYGYTF
J gene: TRBJ1-3; D gene: -; clone size: few; V gene: TRBV6-4; CDR3 DNA: TGTGCCAGCAGTGACTCGGGGGGAGCTGGAAACACCATATATTTT; CDR3 protein: CASSDSGGAGNTIYF
J gene: TRBJ2-5; D gene: TRBD2; clone size: -; V gene: TRBV6-1; CDR3 DNA: TGTGCCAGCAGTGAAGCACTAGCGGGAGAGACCCAGTACTTC; CDR3 protein: CASSEALAGETQYF
J gene: TRBJ2-3; D gene: TRBD2; clone size: once; V gene: TRBV5-4; CDR3 DNA: TGTGCCAGCAGCTTGGGCCTAGCGGACAAAACAGATACGCAGTATTTT; CDR3 protein: CASSLGLADKTDTQYF
J gene: TRBJ2-2; D gene: TRBD2; clone size: -; V gene: TRBV18; CDR3 DNA: TGTGCCAGCTCACCTCCGACGGGCGGGAGGACCGGGGAGCTGTTTTTT; CDR3 protein: CASSPPTGGRTGELFF
J gene: TRBJ1-1; D gene: -; clone size: once; V gene: TRBV4-2; CDR3 DNA: TGTGCCAGCAGCCAAGACGGGTTGCCCACTGAAGCTTTCTTT; CDR3 protein: CASSQDGLPTEAFF
J gene: TRBJ1-1; D gene: TRBD1; clone size: once; V gene: TRBV29-1; CDR3 DNA: TGCAGCGTTGAAATGGACAGGGTGAACACTGAAGCTTTCTTT; CDR3 protein: CSVEMDRVNTEAFF
J gene: TRBJ2-3; D gene: TRBD2; clone size: -; V gene: TRBV5-1; CDR3 DNA: TGCGCCAGCCAAACTAGCGGGAGTGCAGATACGCAGTATTTT; CDR3 protein: CASQTSGSADTQYF
J gene: TRBJ2-2; D gene: TRBD1; clone size: -; V gene: TRBV5-1; CDR3 DNA: TGCGCCAGCAGCCCCGGACAGGGGGCGGGTCCCGGGGAGCTGTTTTTT; CDR3 protein: CASSPGQGAGPGELFF
J gene: TRBJ2-2; D gene: TRBD2; clone size: -; V gene: TRBV11-2; CDR3 DNA: TGTGCCAGCAGCTGGGCGGGAGTACAAGGCGGGGAGCTGTTTTTT; CDR3 protein: CASSWAGVQGGELFF
J gene: TRBJ2-3; D gene: TRBD1; clone size: -; V gene: TRBV7-2; CDR3 DNA: TGTGCCAGCAGCTTAGGGCACAGGGGGCAGGTAGATACGCAGTATTTT; CDR3 protein: CASSLGHRGQVDTQYF
J gene: TRBJ2-5; D gene: TRBD1; clone size: -; V gene: TRBV28; CDR3 DNA: TGTGCCACCACGGGACAGTTCCAAGAGACCCAGTACTTC; CDR3 protein: CATTGQFQETQYF
J gene: TRBJ2-2; D gene: TRBD1; clone size: -; V gene: TRBV29-1; CDR3 DNA: TGCAGCGTCGCCGGACAGGGGGAACACGGGGAGCTGTTTTTT; CDR3 protein: CSVAGQGEHGELFF
J gene: TRBJ1-1; D gene: -; clone size: few; V gene: TRBV10-2; CDR3 DNA: TGCGCCAGCAGTGAGCTGGGCAGGGGAAGGGAAACTGAAGCTTTCTTT; CDR3 protein: CASSELGRGRETEAFF
J gene: TRBJ1-2; D gene: -; clone size: -; V gene: TRBV6-5; CDR3 DNA: TGTGCCAGCAGCCGAACAGGGAGAAACTATGGCTACACCTTC; CDR3 protein: CASSRTGRNYGYTF
J gene: TRBJ1-1; D gene: -; clone size: -; V gene: TRBV6-5; CDR3 DNA: TGTGCCAGCAGTTTCGGAGGGACTGAAGCTTTCTTT; CDR3 protein: CASSFGGTEAFF
J gene: TRBJ2-1; D gene: TRBD2; clone size: -; V gene: TRBV7-2; CDR3 DNA: TGTGCCAGCAGCGCCGGGACTAGCGGGTGGGGGTCCAATGAGCAGTTCTTC; CDR3 protein: CASSAGTSGWGSNEQFF
J gene: TRBJ1-4; D gene: -; clone size: -; V gene: TRBV7-9; CDR3 DNA: TGTGCCAGCAGCTTAGGACACGTCAGGGTTGCAACTAATGAAAAACTGTTTTTT; CDR3 protein: CASSLGHVRVATNEKLFF
J gene: TRBJ1-5; D gene: -; clone size: few; V gene: TRBV6-5; CDR3 DNA: TGTGCCAGCAGCCCCCTGGGGGGTAATCAGCCCCAGCATTTT; CDR3 protein: CASSPLGGNQPQHF
J gene: TRBJ1-2; D gene: -; clone size: -; V gene: TRBV3-1/TRBV3-2; CDR3 DNA: TGTGCCAGCAGTCCCAAGGTAGCCAACAACTATGGCTACACCTTC; CDR3 protein: CASSPKVANNYGYTF
J gene: TRBJ2-6; D gene: TRBD2; clone size: -; V gene: TRBV5-4; CDR3 DNA: TGTGCCAGCAGCTTGGCGGGACTAGCGGGATACACTGGGGCCAACGTCCTGACTTTC; CDR3 protein: CASSLAGLAGYTGANVLTF
J gene: TRBJ2-3; D gene: TRBD2; clone size: -; V gene: TRBV10-2; CDR3 DNA: TGCGCCAGCAGTGACGGGGGGGCCACAGATACGCAGTATTTT; CDR3 protein: CASSDGGATDTQYF
J gene: TRBJ1-4; D gene: -; clone size: -; V gene: TRBV15; CDR3 DNA: TGTGCCACCAGCAGTTTTTTAGTCGGGACTGCAACTAATGAAAAACTGTTTTTT; CDR3 protein: CATSSFLVGTATNEKLFF
J gene: TRBJ2-1; D gene: TRBD1; clone size: -; V gene: TRBV11-3; CDR3 DNA: TGTGCCAGCAGCTTAGACGTATATACGACAGGGCACTACAATGAGCAGTTCTTC; CDR3 protein: CASSLDVYTTGHYNEQFF
J gene: TRBJ1-1; D gene: TRBD1; clone size: -; V gene: TRBV5-4; CDR3 DNA: TGTGCCAGCAGCTCAGGACAGGGCGTTCCGTGGACTGAAGCTTTCTTT; CDR3 protein: CASSSGQGVPWTEAFF
J gene: TRBJ1-1; D gene: -; clone size: -; V gene: TRBV6-6; CDR3 DNA: TGTGCCAGCAGCACCACAGGGCGGATTGAAGCTTTCTTT; CDR3 protein: CASSTTGRIEAFF
J gene: TRBJ2-3; D gene: -; clone size: -; V gene: TRBV11-2; CDR3 DNA: TGTGCCAGCAGCTTAGATAGGACCGGAGGGAGTACGCAGTATTTT; CDR3 protein: CASSLDRTGGSTQYF
J gene: TRBJ2-2; D gene: -; clone size: -; V gene: TRBV5-1; CDR3 DNA: TGCGCCATCCTAGACGGGGACACCGGGGAGCTGTTTTTT; CDR3 protein: CAILDGDTGELFF
J gene: TRBJ1-5; D gene: TRBD1; clone size: -; V gene: TRBV2; CDR3 DNA: TGTGCCAGCAGTGAAGGACAGGGTTTAAGACGTCAGCCCCAGCATTTT; CDR3 protein: CASSEGQGLRRQPQHF
J gene: TRBJ2-3; D gene: -; clone size: -; V gene: TRBV24-1; CDR3 DNA: TGTGCCACCAATGATCGGACTGCCACAGATACGCAGTATTTT; CDR3 protein: CATNDRTATDTQYF
J gene: TRBJ2-1; D gene: -; clone size: -; V gene: TRBV18; CDR3 DNA: TGTGCCAGCTCACCGGACTCGGATGAGCAGTTCTTC; CDR3 protein: CASSPDSDEQFF
J gene: TRBJ2-5; D gene: TRBD1; clone size: -; V gene: TRBV7-9; CDR3 DNA: TGTGCCAGCAGCCGGTCAGGGGGTCGGGAGACCCAGTACTTC; CDR3 protein: CASSRSGGRETQYF
J gene: TRBJ1-6; D gene: -; clone size: -; V gene: TRBV28; CDR3 DNA: TGTGCCAGCGAGGAGGGCCGTAATAATTCACCCCTCCACTTT; CDR3 protein: CASEEGRNNSPLHF
J gene: TRBJ2-1; D gene: -; clone size: many; V gene: TRBV10-1; CDR3 DNA: TGCGCCAGCAGTGAAGGAACTATGGGGCAGTTCTTC; CDR3 protein: CASSEGTMGQFF
J gene: TRBJ1-5; D gene: -; clone size: -; V gene: TRBV19; CDR3 DNA: TGTGCCAGTAGTATAGGACGACAGGCCAATCAGCCCCAGCATTTT; CDR3 protein: CASSIGRQANQPQHF
J gene: TRBJ2-3; D gene: TRBD2; clone size: -; V gene: TRBV7-7; CDR3 DNA: TGTGCCAGCAGCCGCCAAGCGGGGGTAGGGGATACGCAGTATTTT; CDR3 protein: CASSRQAGVGDTQYF
J gene: TRBJ2-4; D gene: -; clone size: -; V gene: TRBV28; CDR3 DNA: TGTGCCACTTCAGGGTACTCGGAGTGGAACATTCAGTACTTC; CDR3 protein: CATSGYSEWNIQYF
J gene: TRBJ1-2; D gene: -; clone size: once; V gene: TRBV11-3; CDR3 DNA: TGTGCCAGCAGCTCCCTCTCCGTGTGGGGCGGCTACACCTTC; CDR3 protein: CASSSLSVWGGYTF
J gene: TRBJ1-1; D gene: TRBD1; clone size: -; V gene: TRBV11-2; CDR3 DNA: TGTGCCAGCAGCTCCGATTTGACAGGGGAAGCTTTCTTT; CDR3 protein: CASSSDLTGEAFF
J gene: TRBJ1-2; D gene: -; clone size: -; V gene: TRBV11-3; CDR3 DNA: TGTGCCAGCAGCCCGCCCATCAACAGGGTCCTAGGCTACACCTTC; CDR3 protein: CASSPPINRVLGYTF
J gene: TRBJ2-1; D gene: -; clone size: -; V gene: TRBV7-9; CDR3 DNA: TGTGCCAGCAGCTTAGGGCAGGGGTTTGTTGAGAATGAGCAGTTCTTC; CDR3 protein: CASSLGQGFVENEQFF
J gene: TRBJ1-5; D gene: -; clone size: -; V gene: TRBV6-6; CDR3 DNA: TGTGCCAGCAGTTACGAGTATCAGCCCCAGCATTTT; CDR3 protein: CASSYEYQPQHF
J gene: TRBJ2-5; D gene: TRBD2; clone size: -; V gene: TRBV4-1; CDR3 DNA: TGCGCCAGCAGCCAAGGGACAGCGGGGGGGGTAGAGACCCAGTACTTC; CDR3 protein: CASSQGTAGGVETQYF
J gene: TRBJ2-2; D gene: TRBD1; clone size: -; V gene: TRBV7-2; CDR3 DNA: TGTGCCAGCAGCCCGCGGACAGGGGACGGGGAGCTGTTTTTT; CDR3 protein: CASSPRTGDGELFF
J gene: TRBJ1-5; D gene: -; clone size: -; V gene: TRBV2; CDR3 DNA: TGTGCCAGCAGTGAAATCGAACGCGGCAATCAGCCCCAGCATTTT; CDR3 protein: CASSEIERGNQPQHF
J gene: TRBJ2-5; D gene: -; clone size: -; V gene: TRBV7-2; CDR3 DNA: TGTGCCAGCAGCCCGGGACTTCCCGAGGGGGAGACCCAGTACTTC; CDR3 protein: CASSPGLPEGETQYF
J gene: TRBJ1-2; D gene: -; clone size: -; V gene: TRBV19; CDR3 DNA: TGTGCCAGTAGTATTGAGGGAGGCTACACCTTC; CDR3 protein: CASSIEGGYTF
J gene: TRBJ1-1; D gene: -; clone size: -; V gene: TRBV7-8; CDR3 DNA: TGTGCCAGCAGCTCGTCGGGTCTGTCGGGGGATGAAGCTTTCTTT; CDR3 protein: CASSSSGLSGDEAFF
J gene: TRBJ2-3; D gene: -; clone size: -; V gene: TRBV30; CDR3 DNA: TGTGCCTGGATGCCAGGGCCAGGGAGCACAGATACGCAGTATTTT; CDR3 protein: CAWMPGPGSTDTQYF
J gene: TRBJ1-6; D gene: -; clone size: -; V gene: TRBV29-1; CDR3 DNA: TGCAGCGTTGGAGTGGGGGCGAGATCACCCCTCCACTTT; CDR3 protein: CSVGVGARSPLHF
J gene: TRBJ1-2; D gene: TRBD1; clone size: -; V gene: TRBV6-2/TRBV6-3; CDR3 DNA: TGTGCCAGCAGTTACTCGACAGGGATTAACTATGGCTACACCTTC; CDR3 protein: CASSYSTGINYGYTF
J gene: TRBJ1-5; D gene: -; clone size: -; V gene: TRBV5-6; CDR3 DNA: TGTGCCAGCAGCTTGGGTCAGGGGATTCAGCCCCAGCATTTT; CDR3 protein: CASSLGQGIQPQHF
J gene: TRBJ2-4; D gene: TRBD2; clone size: -; V gene: TRBV19; CDR3 DNA: TGTGCCAGTAGATCTGGCGGGGGGACCAACATTCAGTACTTC; CDR3 protein: CASRSGGGTNIQYF
J gene: TRBJ2-5; D gene: TRBD1; clone size: many; V gene: TRBV7-2; CDR3 DNA: TGTGCCAGCAGCGCCGGGACAGGGGTGTCGGAGACCCAGTACTTC; CDR3 protein: CASSAGTGVSETQYF
J gene: TRBJ2-5; D gene: -; clone size: -; V gene: TRBV28; CDR3 DNA: TGTGCCATCGGCAGGGATACGGAGACCCAGTACTTC; CDR3 protein: CAIGRDTETQYF
J gene: TRBJ1-2; D gene: TRBD1; clone size: -; V gene: TRBV11-2; CDR3 DNA: TGTGCCAGCAGCTTAGAATCGGCAGGGGGCGGCTATGGCTACACCTTC; CDR3 protein: CASSLESAGGGYGYTF